This TCR beta chain originates from a study of PD-1 blockade in classical Hodgkin lymphoma. Points from the study as a whole: Patients with a complete response exhibited baseline diversity comparable to newly diagnosed patients.

This table comes from immunoSEQ multiplex PCR, and its TCRdb copy is limited to in-frame clones, with some not included. The sample records 98,000 or so clones, about 88% being singletons. All the patients suffered relapse after autologous stem cell transplantation, and brentuximab vedotin exposure differed. Germline V gene sequence: CDR1 SGHNT, CDR2 YYREEE (reference sequence). With 2 bases clipped from V and 6 bases from J, the junction kept 9 bases outside the gene matches. The CDR3 runs to 16 residues. This clone was seen only once. Its antigen is as yet unknown. This sample comprised peripheral blood mononuclear cells (PBMCs), obtained before the second cycle of nivolumab. This chain links TRBV5-4 with TRBJ2-2; 8 bases map to TRBD1. This sequence was found in a human donor with classical Hodgkin lymphoma. The CDR3: CASSLTGQGYSGELFF. The CDR3, as DNA: TGTGCCAGCAGCTTAACTGGACAGGGATATTCCGGGGAGCTGTTTTTT. Looking up the rest from reference TRBV5-4 and TRBJ2-2 gives the full variable domain: ETGVTQSPTHLIKTRGQQVTLRCSSQSGHNTVSWYQQALGQGPQFIFQYYREEENGRGNFPPRFSGLQFPNYSSELNVNALELDDSALYLCASSLTGQGYSGELFFGEGSRLTVL.